The clone carrying this T cell receptor beta chain was found many times. This specimen belongs to a study of neurological immune-mediated disorders. The cDNA was produced through 5'RACE with 10-nucleotide random UMIs. TCRdb analysed the 5' RACE reads with MiXCR anew, one entry per CDR3 protein. The sample includes tens of thousands of distinct CDR3 sequences, 3% to 3.5% of them seen just once. The time point: longitudinal time-point 1 (baseline). CDR3 length: 14 amino acids. V lost 5 bases, J lost 1 base, and 11 bases lay in between. Sequencing input: PBMCs. The V and J genes are TRBV12-3 or TRBV12-4 and TRBJ1-1; D might be TRBD1 (6 bases). The clonotype comes from an older woman with multiple sclerosis. In nucleotides, the CDR3 is TGTGCCAGCAGTCCGACAGGTAGGAACACTGAAGCTTTCTTT. Protein product: CASSPTGRNTEAFF.